This entry lists 19 T cell receptor beta chains sequenced from one sample in a study of T cell repertoires in cytomegalovirus infection. TCRdb reprocessed the reads with MiXCR, giving one entry per CDR3 protein. The top ten clones hold 4% to 5.5% of a sample with some 77,000 distinct CDR3 sequences, about 3.8% of them seen once. The sequenced sample consisted of PBMCs. The source is a human donor in good health (CMV status not recorded). Some clones in this sample may be carry-over from other donors' samples.

At least ten counts were recorded for this clonotype. The V call is TRBV7-6, the J call TRBJ1-5; 8 nucleotides align to TRBD1. This CDR3 spans 13 amino acids. Trimming at V came to 3 bases and at J to 5 bases, leaving 0 bases not matched to a gene. Germline CDR1 is SGHVS and CDR2 is FNYEAQ. CDR3 sequence: CASSLTGDQPQHF. The CDR3 region has the DNA TGTGCCAGCAGCTTGACAGGGGATCAGCCCCAGCATTTT.

Details on this clonotype: Given a much more abundant clone one base away, this may be a read error. V and J are TRBV27 and TRBJ1-6; D gene uncertain. Germline CDR1 is MNHEY and CDR2 is SMNVEV (reference sequence). The CDR3 spans 13 residues. This chain's CDR3 is CVSSLIPFYPLHF. The CDR3, as DNA: TGTGTCAGCAGTTTAATCCCGTTTTACCCCCTCCACTTT.

This clonotype was seen at least ten times. The chain combines TRBV6-2 or TRBV6-3 with TRBJ1-1, with 11 bases matching TRBD1. Germline loops: CDR1 MNHEY, CDR2 SVGEGT. This CDR3 comprises 15 residues. The V and J ends lost 5 bases and 6 bases, in that order; junction bases with no gene match: 8. The CDR3, as DNA: TGTGCCAGCAGTCCCGGGACAGGGGGACCCGCTGAAGCTTTCTTT. Translation: CASSPGTGGPAEAFF.

This clonotype was recorded many times. V usage is TRBV7-2 and J usage is TRBJ2-7, with D unresolved. Trimming shortened V by 2 bases and J by 3 bases, and 5 bases separated the two germline ends. Germline V lookup: CDR1 SGHTA, CDR2 FQGNSA. This CDR3 has 12 amino acids. This CDR3 reads CASSLYGYEQYF. DNA of the CDR3: TGTGCCAGCAGCTTATATGGCTACGAGCAGTACTTC.

This clonotype was found many times. V usage is TRBV7-8 and J usage is TRBJ1-3; TRBD1 is a possible D gene (6 bases). V shed 2 bases and J shed 2 bases, with 13 bases lying between them. Germline CDR1 SGHVS, CDR2 FQNEAQ. This CDR3 is 16 amino acids long. The CDR3 reads CASSLTSQGAGNTIYF. CDR3 nucleotide sequence: TGTGCCAGCAGCTTAACCTCACAGGGTGCTGGAAACACCATATATTTT.

This clonotype was detected many times. The rearrangement uses TRBV12-3 or TRBV12-4 and TRBJ1-5, with D unresolved. There are 13 residues in the CDR3. V was cut by 5 bases and J by 3 bases, with 8 bases left in between. CDR3 DNA: TGTGCCAGCAGTGACAATTACAATCAGCCCCAGCATTTT. This sequence encodes CASSDNYNQPQHF.

At least ten counts were recorded for this clonotype. The V call is TRBV12-3 or TRBV12-4, the J call TRBJ2-6; the match to TRBD1 covers 8 bases. The length of the CDR3 is 18 residues. V was pared by 6 bases and J by 0 bases, with 10 bases of the junction left unmatched. In DNA, the CDR3 is TGTGCCAGCAGGCGTCCCCGGGACAGGTTCTCTGGGGCCAACGTCCTGACTTTC. It codes for CASRRPRDRFSGANVLTF.

The table lists this clonotype with many counts. This chain connects TRBV6-5 to TRBJ2-4; unclear D gene. V lost 0 bases and J 0 bases, leaving 6 bases between the germline ends. The CDR3 is 15 residues long. CDR1 and CDR2 (germline): MNHEY, SVGAGI. CDR3 nucleotides: TGTGCCAGCAGTTACTCTTCGCCAGCCAAAAACATTCAGTACTTC. This sequence encodes CASSYSSPAKNIQYF.

This clonotype has ten or more counts. This rearrangement joins TRBV12-3 or TRBV12-4 to TRBJ1-1; D call uncertain. This CDR3 has 13 residues. Trimming removed 5 bases from V and 7 bases from J, with 14 bases in between. As DNA, the CDR3 is TGTGCCAGCAGTAGACGTAGACAAATTGAAGCTTTCTTT. Protein sequence: CASSRRRQIEAFF.

At least ten counts were recorded for this clonotype. The V and J genes are TRBV7-8 and TRBJ2-1; tentative D call: TRBD2 (5 bases). Trimming left V 5 bases short and J 7 bases short, with 15 bases between. CDR1 and CDR2 from the germline V gene are SGHVS and FQNEAQ. This CDR3 region has 14 residues. The CDR3 DNA reads TGTGCCAGCAGCCATCAACGGGGTAGGAATGAGCAGTTCTTC. This gives the protein CASSHQRGRNEQFF.

This clonotype was detected ten times or more. This rearrangement joins TRBV3-1 to TRBJ1-3; no firm D call. Germline loops: CDR1 LGHDT, CDR2 YNNKEL (reference sequence). The CDR3 extends over 16 amino acids. The V end lost 0 bases, the J end lost 0 bases, and 9 bases lay between the germline ends. The CDR3: CASSQDSTASGNTIYF. The CDR3 DNA reads as TGTGCCAGCAGCCAAGATAGCACAGCCTCTGGAAACACCATATATTTT.

This clonotype was detected ten times or more. The chain links TRBV7-8 to TRBJ2-6, with 10 positions matching TRBD1. V shed 3 bases, J shed 2 bases, and the junction held 1 base outside the gene matches. The CDR3 spans 16 residues. CDR1 SGHVS and CDR2 FQNEAQ come from the germline V gene. The CDR3 DNA follows: TGTGCCAGCAGCTTTGGACAGGGGGCTGGGGCCAACGTCCTGACTTTC. It codes for CASSFGQGAGANVLTF.

The chain employs TRBV7-6 and TRBJ2-3; unclear D gene. CDR1 is SGHVS and CDR2 is FNYEAQ in the germline V gene. CDR3 length: 12 residues. Trimming left V 2 bases short and J 5 bases short, with 5 bases between. The CDR3 DNA reads as TGTGCCAGCAGCTTACCCTTAGATACGCAGTATTTT. Residues: CASSLPLDTQYF.

This clonotype was counted at least ten times. A clone one base away is much larger, so this may be a read error. The rearrangement joins TRBV28 to TRBJ1-5; D is ambiguous. The CDR3 runs to 11 residues. Trimming left V 2 bases short and J 5 bases short, with 1 base between. Germline V CDR1 and CDR2: MDHEN, SYDVKM. CDR3 coding DNA: TGTGCCAGCAGTTTAGATCAGCCCCAGCATTTT. Protein: CASSLDQPQHF.

This clonotype was recorded many times. The chain couples TRBV12-3 or TRBV12-4 to TRBJ1-6; 7 bases line up with TRBD1. V was pared by 5 bases and J by 2 bases, with 3 bases of the junction left unmatched. The CDR3 loop spans 15 amino acids. The DNA for the CDR3 is TGTGCCAGCAGTGGACAGGAGACCTATAATTCACCCCTCCACTTT. This sequence encodes CASSGQETYNSPLHF.

This clonotype was recorded many times. The chain uses TRBV2 and TRBJ2-7; D is possibly TRBD1 or TRBD2 (5 bases each). Trimming stripped 4 bases from V and 3 bases from J, with 10 bases between. CDR1 and CDR2 (germline): SNHLY, FYNNEI. The CDR3 loop spans 13 amino acids. The CDR3, as DNA: TGTGCCAGCAGTGTCGGGACGGACTACGAGCAGTACTTC. It codes for CASSVGTDYEQYF. Using reference TRBV2 and TRBJ2-7 for the parts outside the CDR3, the full variable domain is EPEVTQTPSHQVTQMGQEVILRCVPISNHLYFYWYRQILGQKVEFLVSFYNNEISEKSEIFDDQFSVERPDGSNFTLKIRSTKLEDSAMYFCASSVGTDYEQYFGPGTRLTVT.

The table lists this clonotype with many counts. The chain is built from TRBV4-3 and TRBJ2-1, with a weak D call TRBD1 (6 bases). Trimming left V 3 bases short and J 2 bases short, with 11 bases between. Germline V lookup: CDR1 LGHNA, CDR2 YSLEER. The length of the CDR3 is 15 residues. The CDR3 here is CASSQGTLPYNEQFF. CDR3 DNA: TGCGCCAGCAGCCAGGGGACATTACCCTACAATGAGCAGTTCTTC.

This clonotype appeared many times. The genes are TRBV7-2 and TRBJ1-2; maybe TRBD1 (6 bases). CDR3 size: 15 residues. Trimming shortened V by 6 bases and J by 0 bases, and 14 bases separated the two germline ends. Germline lookup yields CDR1 SGHTA and CDR2 FQGNSA. This CDR3 reads CASRKGQTTNYGYTF. The CDR3 DNA reads TGTGCCAGCAGGAAGGGACAAACGACTAACTATGGCTACACCTTC. The complete variable domain, with remaining parts taken from reference TRBV7-2 and TRBJ1-2, reads GAGVSQSPSNKVTEKGKDVELRCDPISGHTALYWYRQSLGQGLEFLIYFQGNSAPDKSGLPSDRFSAERTGGSVSTLTIQRTQQEDSAVYLCASRKGQTTNYGYTFGSGTRLTVV.

This clonotype occurred many times. V usage is TRBV6-2 or TRBV6-3 and J usage is TRBJ2-7; a possible D gene is TRBD1 (6 bases). CDR3 length equals 12 residues. The ends were cut back, 4 bases at V and 8 bases at J, with 12 bases in the middle. Germline V CDR1 and CDR2: MNHEY, SVGEGT. The CDR3 DNA reads as TGTGCCAGCAGTTCCGGGACATTGCAGCAGTACTTC. Translating gives CASSSGTLQQYF.